This is a list of T cell receptor beta chains from one sample in a study of T cell responses to AZD1222 COVID-19 vaccine. Only in-frame clones appear in the TCRdb table, and some are missing; sequencing was by immunoSEQ multiplex PCR. This sample yields under 200,000 clones, of which more than 80% are seen a single time; about 4% belongs to the top ten. The starting material was peripheral blood, obtained 28 days after the second dose of the MenACWY control vaccine. The receptors here all came from an adult who received the MenACWY meningococcal vaccine as a control. The conserved cysteine and the conserved F or W are not part of the CDR3 here. Expanded clones are given a class, and other clones once, few, many or no size at all.

CDR3 protein	V gene	J gene	clone size
ASSLQIAGGELF	TRBV5-1	TRBJ2-2	-
ASSKVRGKYTEAF	TRBV21-1	TRBJ1-1	-
ASSITSGSHTEAF	TRBV19	TRBJ1-1	-
ASSQTGVEQY	TRBV11-2	TRBJ2-7	-
ASSLNPRLAGANTGELF	TRBV5-1	TRBJ2-2	-
ASGGGSYGMSRADTQY	TRBV3-1/TRBV3-2	TRBJ2-3	-
ASSFWASGSNEQF	TRBV27	TRBJ2-1	-
ASSYASDGGN	TRBV7-2	TRBJ2-5	-
ASSIDQETQY	TRBV19	TRBJ2-5	once
ASSQVDMGIVTYNEQF	TRBV4-1	TRBJ2-1	-
ASSEGSGTGLDTQY	TRBV2	TRBJ2-3	-
ASSYFGPEQF	TRBV6-6	TRBJ2-1	-
ASSQGERLGRNQPQH	TRBV4-2	TRBJ1-5	-
ASSAPTDSMNTEAF	TRBV9	TRBJ1-1	-
AAGGRRADEQF	TRBV30	TRBJ2-1	-
ASSVDMAYNSPLH	TRBV9	TRBJ1-6	-
ASSTGGVDTQY	TRBV2	TRBJ2-3	-
ASWTAYNEQF	TRBV5-5	TRBJ2-1	-
ASSVRALGANVLT	TRBV13	TRBJ2-6	-
ASSDGPAAGGSEEY	TRBV6-1	TRBJ2-7	-
ASSEVGPQVDTQY	TRBV14	TRBJ2-3	-
ASSFANSPGPQH	TRBV7-8	TRBJ1-5	-
ASSLDRPAGEKLF	TRBV28	TRBJ1-4	-
ASSTVGGAAYEQY	TRBV6-5	TRBJ2-7	-
SVEDWGVLAGGPQQY	TRBV29-1	TRBJ2-7	-
ASSLWAEFSNQPQH	TRBV27	TRBJ1-5	-
SVGGGEQF	TRBV29-1	TRBJ2-1	-
ASSPGLDGNTIY	TRBV18	TRBJ1-3	few
ASASGSQDTQY	TRBV6-1	TRBJ2-3	-
ASSTGSEKLF	TRBV7-9	TRBJ1-4	-
ASSFEGNQPQH	TRBV27	TRBJ1-5	few
ASSFRHLNTEAF	TRBV27	TRBJ1-1	-
ASSLVSGSSYNEQF	TRBV5-1	TRBJ2-1	-
ASSEAGGPRLAANTGELF	TRBV6-1	TRBJ2-2	once
ASSQDRRWDRLF	TRBV3-1/TRBV3-2	TRBJ1-4	-
ASSPTGFGYT	TRBV14	TRBJ1-2	-
ASSVVEGVPEAF	TRBV9	TRBJ1-1	-
ASSLDSGSGNTIY	TRBV5-4	TRBJ1-3	-
ASTISTGLYGYT	TRBV3-1/TRBV3-2	TRBJ1-2	-
ASSIKINTGELF	TRBV19	TRBJ2-2	-
ASSLAASGFYNEQF	TRBV5-6	TRBJ2-1	once
ASGPGTGGPNYGYT	TRBV12-5	TRBJ1-2	-
ASSTPTGIHTEAF	TRBV28	TRBJ1-1	-
ASSPRTGGYEQY	TRBV19	TRBJ2-7	-
ASSSQGEGQPQH	TRBV7-9	TRBJ1-5	-
ASGLTGTSRYEQY	TRBV2	TRBJ2-7	once
SVEERGAGYGYT	TRBV29-1	TRBJ1-2	-
ASSWDRGQETQY	TRBV2	TRBJ2-5	-
ASPPDRASTEAF	TRBV28	TRBJ1-1	-